These T cell receptor beta chains were read from a single sample in a study of radiotherapy plus CTLA-4 blockade in lung cancer. Assay: immunoSEQ multiplex PCR; the TCRdb copy retains only in-frame clones and omits some. The data show tens of thousands of clones, approximately 75% seen once. The sample consisted of peripheral blood, taken from a patient treated with radiotherapy plus ipilimumab. These receptors came from a human donor with non-small cell lung cancer that progressed on radiotherapy plus ipilimumab. CDR3s include the opening cysteine and the closing phenylalanine or tryptophan. A D gene is named only where the DNA matches it firmly. Rows give clone size only sometimes, using once, few, many, or a class for an expanded clone.

TGTGCCAGCAGTAATGCCGGGGGGAACTACAATGAGCAGTTCTTC,CASSNAGGNYNEQFF,NA,TRBD2,TRBV27,TRBJ2-1
TGTGCCAGCAGTGCGGGACTAGCGGGGAACACCGGGGAGCTGTTTTTT,CASSAGLAGNTGELFF,NA,TRBD2,TRBV2,TRBJ2-2
TGTGCCAGCAGTTCTACAGGGGTTAACTATGGCTACACCTTC,CASSSTGVNYGYTF,NA,TRBD1,TRBV6-6,TRBJ1-2
TGTGCCAGCTCACGTAGGACAGGGGACGAGCAGTACTTC,CASSRRTGDEQYF,NA,TRBD1,TRBV18,TRBJ2-7
TGTGCCAGCAGTTTATTGTCCCTCCGAGGTGAAAAACTGTTTTTT,CASSLLSLRGEKLFF,NA,NA,TRBV28,TRBJ1-4
TGTGCCAGCAGTTACTCGAGGGGGTACGAGCAGTACTTC,CASSYSRGYEQYF,NA,NA,TRBV6-5,TRBJ2-7
TGTGCCAGCAGCTTTGGAGCAACGACAGATACGCAGTATTTT,CASSFGATTDTQYF,NA,NA,TRBV11-3,TRBJ2-3
TGTGCCAGCAAGGGCGGGAACTATGGCTACACCTTC,CASKGGNYGYTF,NA,NA,TRBV2,TRBJ1-2
TGTGCCAGCAGCCTGGGACTAGCTGCGAACACCGGGGAGCTGTTTTTT,CASSLGLAANTGELFF,NA,TRBD2,TRBV7-2,TRBJ2-2
TGTGCCACCGGGACTCAGGGGCGGGGGGGAGCAAATACGCAGTATTTT,CATGTQGRGGANTQYF,NA,TRBD2,TRBV15,TRBJ2-3
TGTGCCAGCAGCCCCCCAGGACAGTCAAGCTACCATTTT,CASSPPGQSSYHF,NA,NA,TRBV7-8,TRBJ1-5
TGTGCCAGCAGTAGGGTAGGGGACTTCAATGAGCAGTTCTTC,CASSRVGDFNEQFF,NA,NA,TRBV27,TRBJ2-1
TGTGCCAGCAGCTTAGGAGGCGGGACGAGTCCTAACTATGGCTACACCTTC,CASSLGGGTSPNYGYTF,NA,NA,TRBV7-9,TRBJ1-2
TGTGCCAGCAGTTGGACGGGGGGCGACACAGATACGCAGTATTTT,CASSWTGGDTDTQYF,NA,NA,TRBV27,TRBJ2-3
TGTGCCAGCAAGAGCCGGCAGGGGGGTTCACCCCTCCACTTT,CASKSRQGGSPLHF,once,TRBD1,TRBV7-3,TRBJ1-6
TGTGCCAGCAGCGAGACACGAGCCTCCTACGAGCAGTACTTC,CASSETRASYEQYF,once,NA,TRBV2,TRBJ2-7
TGTGCCAGCAGACCGACGGGGGGGAGGGACTACGAGCAGTACTTC,CASRPTGGRDYEQYF,few,TRBD2,TRBV7-2,TRBJ2-7
TGTGCCAGCCGACTAGCGGGCCAAGAGACCCAGTACTTC,CASRLAGQETQYF,NA,TRBD2,TRBV18,TRBJ2-5
TGTGCCATCAGAGACCTGGACTATCAGCCCACCGGGGAGCTGTTTTTT,CAIRDLDYQPTGELFF,few,NA,TRBV10-3,TRBJ2-2
TGTGCCAGCAGCCCAGGCCTCGGAAGCACAGATACGCAGTATTTT,CASSPGLGSTDTQYF,NA,NA,TRBV11-3,TRBJ2-3
TGTGCCAGCAGCGACAGGGGAGAGAGCTATGGCTACACCTTC,CASSDRGESYGYTF,once,TRBD1,TRBV7-2,TRBJ1-2
TGTGCCAGTAGTGTTGGGGAGGCCGGGGAGCTGTTTTTT,CASSVGEAGELFF,NA,NA,TRBV19,TRBJ2-2
TGTGCCAGCAGCCCGGGACACCCCAGGCCCCACCAAGAGACCCAGTACTTC,CASSPGHPRPHQETQYF,NA,NA,TRBV9,TRBJ2-5
TGTGCCATCAGCCTCAGGAACGATAGCACAGATACGCAGTATTTT,CAISLRNDSTDTQYF,NA,NA,TRBV10-3,TRBJ2-3
TGTGCCAGCAGCGTAGGTGGGGGGGTCACCGGGGAGCTGTTTTTT,CASSVGGGVTGELFF,NA,TRBD2,TRBV9,TRBJ2-2
TGTGCCAGCACTCACGGGGGAGGGCGTGAGACCCAGTACTTC,CASTHGGGRETQYF,NA,TRBD2,TRBV6-5,TRBJ2-5
TGTGCCAGCAGGTACAGGCAGGGCAACACTGAAGCTTTCTTT,CASRYRQGNTEAFF,NA,NA,TRBV27,TRBJ1-1
TGTGCCAGCAGCCAAGATCTTGGCGGGGGGGAAACGCAGTATTTT,CASSQDLGGGETQYF,NA,TRBD2,TRBV4-2,TRBJ2-3
TGTGCCAGCAGCCCAGAGGGTATTGGGGAGCTGTTTTTT,CASSPEGIGELFF,once,NA,TRBV5-4,TRBJ2-2
TGTGCCAGCAGGGGCGGGGGGGACAACACCGGGGAGCTGTTTTTT,CASRGGGDNTGELFF,NA,TRBD2,TRBV28,TRBJ2-2
TGTGCTAGTGGTCGAGGGAGTCCAGATACGCAGTATTTT,CASGRGSPDTQYF,NA,NA,TRBV12-5,TRBJ2-3
TGTGCCAGCAGCCAAGCCAGGGGTAACACCGGGGAGCTGTTTTTT,CASSQARGNTGELFF,once,NA,TRBV14,TRBJ2-2
TGTGCCAGCAGTGGGACACCCAACTATGGCTACACCTTC,CASSGTPNYGYTF,NA,NA,TRBV6-1,TRBJ1-2